This T cell receptor (beta chain) was captured by sequencing in a study of blood T cell repertoires in COVID-19. Study-wide context: From T cells, B-cell-depleted T cells, or PBMCs came the material, which was cDNA or gDNA.

Method: immunoSEQ multiplex PCR; TCRdb's copy keeps in-frame clones and lacks some. The data contain some 150,000 clones, 84% of them singletons. This CDR3 is 16 amino acids long. In germline, CDR1 is SGHTA, CDR2 FQGNSA. Trimming removed 3 bases from V and 3 bases from J; junction bases left unmatched: 6. The chain recombines TRBV7-2 with TRBJ2-1; 9 bases are shared with TRBD2. The clonotype was recovered from a woman aged 45 to 65 who had been exposed to COVID-19. The sequenced sample consisted of PBMCs or T cells enriched from blood (not recorded which). The CDR3 bases are TGTGCCAGCAGCTTCACCGGGACTAGCTACTACAATGAGCAGTTCTTC. It translates to CASSFTGTSYYNEQFF.